The next 23 T cell receptor beta chains were all read from a single sample in a study of shared clonotypes between healthy human individuals. CD45RO-negative CD8 cells positively selected for CCR7 made up the naive population, which excluded terminally differentiated effector memory CD45RA+ cells. This table comes from immunoSEQ multiplex PCR, and its TCRdb copy is limited to in-frame clones, with some not included. The sample contains about 2.2 million clones, 93% of which appear only once. Source material: naive CD8+ T cells from PBMCs. The receptors were sampled from a young man in good health. Some clones in this sample may be carry-over from other donors' samples.

This clone occurred once. The gene calls are TRBV13 and TRBJ1-2; D call uncertain. Between the trimmed V and J ends, which lost 7 bases and 6 bases, there was a span of 18 bases. CDR1 is PRHDT and CDR2 is FYEKMQ in the germline V gene (reference sequence). The CDR3 loop spans 14 amino acids. The CDR3 spells CASNGRNDQHGYTF. The CDR3 DNA follows: TGTGCCAGCAACGGACGGAACGACCAGCATGGCTACACCTTC. Based on the CDR3 plus reference TRBV13 and TRBJ1-2, the full variable domain is AAGVIQSPRHLIKEKRETATLKCYPIPRHDTVYWYQQGPGQDPQFLISFYEKMQSDKGSIPDRFSAQQFSDYHSELNMSSLELGDSALYFCASNGRNDQHGYTFGSGTRLTVV.

This clone was recorded once. This chain links TRBV29-1 with TRBJ2-5; 10 bases agree with TRBD1. The CDR3 sequence is 15 residues long. Germline V gene sequence: CDR1 SQVTM, CDR2 ANQGSEA. The ends lost 3 bases at V and 3 bases at J; junction bases unmatched: 7. This CDR3 reads CSVDLWDRGEETQYF. CDR3 bases: TGCAGCGTTGACTTGTGGGACAGGGGAGAAGAGACCCAGTACTTC.

The V and J genes are TRBV28 and TRBJ1-4; D is ambiguous. Germline-derived CDR1 and CDR2 are MDHEN and SYDVKM. V was trimmed by 5 bases and J by 7 bases, leaving 14 bases between them. This CDR3 is built from 14 residues. Here the CDR3 reads CASSRRPAFEKLFF. In nucleotides, the CDR3 is TGTGCCAGCAGTCGTAGGCCCGCTTTTGAAAAACTGTTTTTT. Full variable domain (remainder filled in from reference TRBV28 and TRBJ1-4): DVKVTQSSRYLVKRTGEKVFLECVQDMDHENMFWYRQDPGLGLRLIYFSYDVKMKEKGDIPEGYSVSREKKERFSLILESASTNQTSMYLCASSRRPAFEKLFFGSGTQLSVL.

This chain links TRBV9 with TRBJ2-1; no definite D call. CDR1 is SGDLS, CDR2 YYNGEE, per germline. CDR3 length: 21 amino acids. V was trimmed by 5 bases and J by 3 bases, leaving 33 bases between them. DNA of the CDR3: TGTGCCAGCAGATATTGGGGTTGGGGATATGGGTCTATCTACCTCTACAATGAGCAGTTCTTC. Its translation: CASRYWGWGYGSIYLYNEQFF.

The chain joins TRBV27 to TRBJ2-7, with a possible D match to TRBD2 (5 bases). The V gene lost 0 bases and the J gene lost 6 bases, with 9 bases spanning the gap. The germline CDR1 and CDR2 sequences are MNHEY and SMNVEV (reference sequence). The length of the CDR3 is 13 residues. CDR3 loop: CASSLSKGSEQYF. The CDR3 nucleotides read TGTGCCAGCAGTTTATCAAAAGGGAGCGAGCAGTACTTC.

V usage is TRBV19 and J usage is TRBJ2-7; D unresolved. Trimming stripped 3 bases from V and 8 bases from J, with 8 bases between. The CDR3 spans 11 residues. The germline V gene encodes CDR1 LNHDA and CDR2 SQIVND (reference sequence). The CDR3 DNA is TGTGCCAGTAGTATCGGGCGGCAGCAGTACTTC. This gives the protein CASSIGRQQYF.

The chain is built from TRBV7-3 and TRBJ2-1, with 14 bases identical to TRBD2. The CDR3 loop spans 15 amino acids. V was clipped by 4 bases and J by 7 bases; unmatched bases: 3. The germline gives CDR1 SGHTA, CDR2 FQGTGA. The DNA for the CDR3 is TGTGCCAGCAGCTACGGGACTAGCGGGAGTAATGAGCAGTTCTTC. As protein: CASSYGTSGSNEQFF.

V and J are TRBV18 and TRBJ2-7; 8 bases align to TRBD1. Germline V CDR1 and CDR2: KGHSH, LQKENI. CDR3 length equals 14 residues. V lost 5 bases and J lost 3; bases outside the gene matches: 6. The CDR3 protein is CASSVTGVLYEQYF. CDR3 nucleotide sequence: TGTGCCAGCTCAGTGACAGGGGTTCTCTACGAGCAGTACTTC.

The CDR3 region is CASSLADSSYNEQFF. In DNA form, the CDR3 reads TGTGCCAGCAGCTTGGCGGATTCTTCCTACAATGAGCAGTTCTTC. This rearrangement joins TRBV11-2 to TRBJ2-1, with D unclear. Germline CDR1 reads SGHAT; CDR2 reads FQNNGV. The CDR3 is 15 amino acids. The V end lost 3 bases, the J end lost 1 base, and 10 bases lay between the germline ends. The variable domain in full, completed from reference TRBV11-2 and TRBJ2-1, reads EAGVAQSPRYKIIEKRQSVAFWCNPISGHATLYWYQQILGQGPKLLIQFQNNGVVDDSQLPKDRFSAERLKGVDSTLKIQPAKLEDSAVYLCASSLADSSYNEQFFGPGTRLTVL.

The chain carries TRBV5-1 and TRBJ2-7; 15 bases line up with TRBD2. The CDR3 has 18 residues. The germline CDR1 and CDR2 sequences are SGHRS and YFSETQ. V lost 0 bases and J lost 6; bases outside the gene matches: 10. CDR3 protein: CASSLGTSGRAPDFEQYF. For the CDR3, the DNA is TGCGCCAGCAGCTTGGGGACTAGCGGGAGGGCACCGGATTTCGAGCAGTACTTC.

Of note for this clone: Germline is not matched at one junction end, which may reflect a read error. The CDR3 sequence: CASTQGNSGYTF. The CDR3 coding sequence is TGTGCCAGCACCCAGGGGAACTCTGGCTACACCTTC. V is TRBV2 and J is TRBJ1-2; weak D call: TRBD1 (6 bases). The CDR3 runs to 12 residues. CDR1 and CDR2 from the germline V gene are SNHLY and FYNNEI.

The gene calls are TRBV7-3 and TRBJ2-3; TRBD2 might be the D (5 bases). V gave up 5 bases and J gave up 0 bases, with 12 bases separating them. There are 15 residues in the CDR3. Germline values: CDR1 SGHTA, CDR2 FQGTGA. Written as DNA, the CDR3 is TGTGCCAGCAGCCAGAGCGGCGGTAGCACAGATACGCAGTATTTT. It translates to CASSQSGGSTDTQYF.

The rearrangement uses TRBV4-1 and TRBJ2-5; possible D gene TRBD2, 6 bases. Between the trimmed V and J ends, which lost 4 bases and 1 base, there was a span of 7 bases. CDR1 and CDR2 from the germline V gene are MGHRA and YSYEKL. This CDR3 is built from 13 residues. The CDR3, as DNA: TGCGCCAGCAGCCGGGAGGTCCAAGAGACCCAGTACTTC. Its protein is CASSREVQETQYF.

This chain joins TRBV9 and TRBJ2-1, with D tentatively TRBD1 (6 bases). This CDR3 spans 16 amino acids. With 3 bases removed from V and 6 bases from J, the gap between germline ends came to 19 bases. Per germline, CDR1 SGDLS and CDR2 YYNGEE. The CDR3 protein is CASSARQASLLNEQFF. DNA for the CDR3: TGTGCCAGCAGCGCCCGACAGGCCTCCCTCCTCAATGAGCAGTTCTTC.

The chain uses TRBV4-1 and TRBJ2-1; D could derive from TRBD1 or TRBD2 (5 bases each). CDR3 size: 15 residues. V lost 1 base and J lost 9, with 16 bases in between. Germline CDR1 is MGHRA and CDR2 is YSYEKL. CDR3 nucleotide sequence: TGCGCCAGCAGCCAAGTAGGGGACGGTAGATCTGAGCAGTTCTTC. Protein: CASSQVGDGRSEQFF.

The count of this clone is one. The chain employs TRBV9 and TRBJ2-1; D gene unclear. Per the germline V gene, CDR1 is SGDLS and CDR2 is YYNGEE. The CDR3 spans 12 residues. V lost 0 bases and J 8 bases, leaving 6 bases between the germline ends. The CDR3 here is CASSVAEDEQFF. CDR3 bases: TGTGCCAGCAGCGTAGCTGAGGATGAGCAGTTCTTC.

This rearrangement joins TRBV19 to TRBJ1-2; D is possibly TRBD1 (5 bases). CDR3 size: 14 residues. In germline, CDR1 is LNHDA, CDR2 SQIVND (reference sequence). With 1 base removed from V and 6 bases from J, the gap between germline ends came to 12 bases. This CDR3 is CASSIVSWGDGYTF. CDR3 nucleotides: TGTGCCAGTAGTATAGTGTCCTGGGGCGATGGCTACACCTTC.

V is TRBV19 and J is TRBJ2-7; 9 nucleotides line up with TRBD1. V was pared by 4 bases and J by 4 bases, with 8 bases of the junction left unmatched. Germline CDR1 LNHDA, CDR2 SQIVND (reference sequence). The CDR3 length is 15 residues. The CDR3 loop reads CASSTWTGEVYEQYF. CDR3 sequence (DNA): TGTGCCAGTAGTACCTGGACAGGGGAAGTTTACGAGCAGTACTTC.

V is TRBV25-1 and J is TRBJ2-7; 8 bases map to TRBD2. Germline trimming cut 4 bases from V and 0 bases from J; bases unmatched to any gene: 5. The germline V gene encodes CDR1 MGHDK and CDR2 SYGVNS. The CDR3 is 15 amino acids. CDR3 nucleotides: TGTGCCAGCAGTGGCCGACTAGCGACCTCCTACGAGCAGTACTTC. It codes for CASSGRLATSYEQYF.

The J gene is TRBJ2-1, the V gene TRBV4-2, with 11 bases lining up with TRBD2. V shed 1 base, J shed 3 bases, and the junction held 2 bases outside the gene matches. The CDR3 contains 16 residues. CDR1 is LGHNA, CDR2 YNFKEQ, per germline. CDR3 nucleotides: TGTGCCAGCAGCCAAGGACTAGCGGGAAGCTACAATGAGCAGTTCTTC. Translation: CASSQGLAGSYNEQFF.

This clone showed up just once. The CDR3 spells CASSPERYEQYF. The DNA for the CDR3 is TGTGCCAGCAGCCCCGAACGGTACGAGCAGTACTTC. The chain combines TRBV7-8 with TRBJ2-7; D uncertain. CDR1 SGHVS and CDR2 FQNEAQ come from the germline V gene. V lost 5 bases and J 4 bases, leaving 9 bases between the germline ends. The CDR3 covers 12 residues.

The V call is TRBV6-5, the J call TRBJ1-1; 7 nucleotides match TRBD1. Per the germline V gene, CDR1 is MNHEY and CDR2 is SVGAGI. The CDR3 spans 16 residues. V lost 4 bases, J lost 1 base, and 9 bases stayed unmatched. CDR3 loop: CASSSYPGQKNTEAFF. The DNA of the CDR3 is TGTGCCAGCAGTTCCTACCCGGGACAGAAGAACACTGAAGCTTTCTTT.

The chain combines TRBV29-1 with TRBJ2-3; the D call may be TRBD1 or TRBD2 (5 bases each). V shed 3 bases and J shed 1 base, with 17 bases lying between them. The V gene's germline CDR1 is SQVTM and CDR2 ANQGSEA. CDR3 length: 16 residues. CDR3 amino acids: CSVERGRARGTDTQYF. As DNA, the CDR3 is TGCAGCGTTGAGAGGGGCAGGGCCAGAGGCACAGATACGCAGTATTTT.